The following is a T cell receptor (beta chain) sequence with its context. Its target is unknown. This entry is derived from a study of T cell responses to AZD1222 COVID-19 vaccine. Assay: immunoSEQ multiplex PCR; the TCRdb copy retains only in-frame clones and omits some. The data show 180,000 or so clones, with 80% to 95% seen just once and about 4% held by the top ten. Study-level points and caveats: A mostly white British donor set with more females was recruited, and clonal diversity was possibly underestimated. At 160-218 and 743-854, vaccine-associated CD4 TCRs were dominant, and they spanned spike.

The sequenced sample was peripheral blood, obtained on day 0 of AZD1222 vaccination. This TCR was recovered from an adult in good health.

CDR3 in amino acids: CATQGENYGYTF. In DNA form, the CDR3 reads TGTGCCACACAGGGGGAAAACTATGGCTACACCTTC. This rearrangement joins TRBV21-1 to TRBJ1-2; TRBD1, the table's D call, was not compared with the DNA. TRBV21-1 is classified as a pseudogene. The CDR3 runs to 12 residues.